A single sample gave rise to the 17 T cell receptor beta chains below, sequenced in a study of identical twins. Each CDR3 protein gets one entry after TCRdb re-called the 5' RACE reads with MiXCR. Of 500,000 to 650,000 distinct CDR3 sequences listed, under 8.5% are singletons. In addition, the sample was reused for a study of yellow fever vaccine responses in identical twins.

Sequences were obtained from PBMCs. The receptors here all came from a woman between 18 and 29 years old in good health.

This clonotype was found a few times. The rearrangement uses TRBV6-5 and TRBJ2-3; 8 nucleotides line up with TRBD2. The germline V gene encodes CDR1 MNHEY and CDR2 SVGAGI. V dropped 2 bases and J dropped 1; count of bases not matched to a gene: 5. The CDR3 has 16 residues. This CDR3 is CASSYVAGGRTDTQYF. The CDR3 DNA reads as TGTGCCAGCAGTTACGTGGCGGGAGGCCGCACAGATACGCAGTATTTT.

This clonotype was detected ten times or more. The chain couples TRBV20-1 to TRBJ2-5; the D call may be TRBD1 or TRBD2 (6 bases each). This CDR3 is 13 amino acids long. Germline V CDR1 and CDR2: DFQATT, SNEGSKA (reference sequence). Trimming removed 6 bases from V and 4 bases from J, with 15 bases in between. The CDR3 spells CSAEGGLGETQYF. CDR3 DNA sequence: TGCAGTGCAGAAGGGGGGCTGGGAGAGACCCAGTACTTC.

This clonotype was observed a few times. The CDR3 spells CASSVGTAFASPLHF. CDR3 DNA sequence: TGTGCCAGCAGCGTCGGGACGGCGTTTGCTTCACCCCTCCACTTT. The V call is TRBV12-3 or TRBV12-4, the J call TRBJ1-6, with D tentatively TRBD1 (5 bases). CDR3 length: 15 residues. The V end was cut by 6 bases, the J end by 9 bases, with 18 bases between.

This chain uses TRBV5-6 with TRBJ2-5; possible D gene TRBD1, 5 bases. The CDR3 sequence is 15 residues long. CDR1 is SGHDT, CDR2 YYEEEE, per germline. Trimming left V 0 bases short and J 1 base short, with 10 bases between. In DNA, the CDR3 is TGTGCCAGCAGCTTGGAACAGGTTTCCCAAGAGACCCAGTACTTC. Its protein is CASSLEQVSQETQYF.

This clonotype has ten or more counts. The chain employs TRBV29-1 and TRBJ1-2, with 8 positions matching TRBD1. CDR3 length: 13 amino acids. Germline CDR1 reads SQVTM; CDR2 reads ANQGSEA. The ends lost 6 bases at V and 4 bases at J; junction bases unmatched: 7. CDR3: CSVTGQVPYGYTF. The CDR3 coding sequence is TGCAGCGTGACGGGACAGGTCCCCTATGGCTACACCTTC.

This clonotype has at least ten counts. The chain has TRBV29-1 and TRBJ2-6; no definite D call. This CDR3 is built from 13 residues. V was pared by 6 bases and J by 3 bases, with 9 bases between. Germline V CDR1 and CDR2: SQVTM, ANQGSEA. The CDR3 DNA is TGCAGCGTAACGACACTTGGGGCCAACGTCCTGACTTTC. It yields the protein CSVTTLGANVLTF.

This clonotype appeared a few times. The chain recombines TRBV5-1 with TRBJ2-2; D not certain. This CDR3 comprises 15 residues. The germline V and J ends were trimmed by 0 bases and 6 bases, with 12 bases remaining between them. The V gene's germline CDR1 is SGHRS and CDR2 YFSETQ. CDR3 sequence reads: CASSLVPLESGELFF. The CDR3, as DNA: TGCGCCAGCAGCTTGGTCCCGCTAGAATCCGGGGAGCTGTTTTTT.

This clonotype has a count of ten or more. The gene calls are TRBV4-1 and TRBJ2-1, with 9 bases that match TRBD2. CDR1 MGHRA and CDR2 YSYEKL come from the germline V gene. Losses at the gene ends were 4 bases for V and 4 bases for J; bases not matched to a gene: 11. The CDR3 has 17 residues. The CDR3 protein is CASSLSIGLAIYNEQFF. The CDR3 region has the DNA TGCGCCAGCAGCCTTTCTATCGGACTAGCGATATACAATGAGCAGTTCTTC.

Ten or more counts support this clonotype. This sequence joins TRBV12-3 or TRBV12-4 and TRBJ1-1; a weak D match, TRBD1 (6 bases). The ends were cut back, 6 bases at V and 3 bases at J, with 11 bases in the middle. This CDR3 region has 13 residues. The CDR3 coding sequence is TGTGCCAGCAGGGACAGCTTGGACACTGAAGCTTTCTTT. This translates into CASRDSLDTEAFF.

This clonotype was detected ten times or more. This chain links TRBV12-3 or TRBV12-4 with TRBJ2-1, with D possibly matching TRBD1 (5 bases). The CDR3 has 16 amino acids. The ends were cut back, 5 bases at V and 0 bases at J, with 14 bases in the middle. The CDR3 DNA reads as TGTGCCAGCAGTCCCTCGGGCAGGGCCTCCTACAATGAGCAGTTCTTC. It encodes CASSPSGRASYNEQFF.

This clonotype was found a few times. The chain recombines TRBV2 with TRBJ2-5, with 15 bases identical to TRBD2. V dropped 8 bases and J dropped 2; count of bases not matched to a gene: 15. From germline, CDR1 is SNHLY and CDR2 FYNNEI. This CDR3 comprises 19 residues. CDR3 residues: CASGNRAGTSGRLQETQYF. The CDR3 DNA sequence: TGTGCCAGCGGAAACAGGGCCGGGACTAGCGGGAGGCTGCAAGAGACCCAGTACTTC. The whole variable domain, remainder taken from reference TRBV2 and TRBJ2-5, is EPEVTQTPSHQVTQMGQEVILRCVPISNHLYFYWYRQILGQKVEFLVSFYNNEISEKSEIFDDQFSVERPDGSNFTLKIRSTKLEDSAMYFCASGNRAGTSGRLQETQYFGPGTRLLVL.

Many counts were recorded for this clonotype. CDR3 region: CASSPLTSGSSYNEQFF. CDR3 coding DNA: TGTGCCAGCAGTCCCCTGACTAGCGGGAGCTCCTACAATGAGCAGTTCTTC. The chain recombines TRBV27 with TRBJ2-1; 12 nucleotides agree with TRBD2. Germline CDR1 reads MNHEY; CDR2 reads SMNVEV (reference sequence). V shed 5 bases and J 0 bases; nucleotides not matched to a gene: 5. The CDR3 sequence is 17 residues long.

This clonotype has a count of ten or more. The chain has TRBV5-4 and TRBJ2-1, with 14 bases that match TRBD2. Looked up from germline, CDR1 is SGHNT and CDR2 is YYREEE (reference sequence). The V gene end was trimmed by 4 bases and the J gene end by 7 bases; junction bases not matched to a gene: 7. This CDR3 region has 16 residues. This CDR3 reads CASSEGGLAGENEQFF. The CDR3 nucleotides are TGTGCCAGCAGCGAGGGGGGACTAGCGGGAGAGAATGAGCAGTTCTTC.

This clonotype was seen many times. The CDR3 loop reads CASREGTGNGYTF. As DNA, the CDR3 is TGTGCCAGCAGGGAAGGGACAGGGAATGGCTACACCTTC. The chain links TRBV12-3 or TRBV12-4 to TRBJ1-2; 9 nucleotides match TRBD1. CDR3 length: 13 residues. V shed 6 bases, J shed 6 bases, and the junction held 5 bases outside the gene matches.

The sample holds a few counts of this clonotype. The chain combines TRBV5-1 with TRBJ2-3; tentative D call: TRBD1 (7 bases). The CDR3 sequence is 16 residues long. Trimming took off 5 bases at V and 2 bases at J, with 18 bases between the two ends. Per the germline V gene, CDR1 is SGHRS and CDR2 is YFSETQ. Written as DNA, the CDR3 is TGCGCCAGCAGTGACCGGACAGGCGGGGACACAGATACGCAGTATTTT. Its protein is CASSDRTGGDTDTQYF.

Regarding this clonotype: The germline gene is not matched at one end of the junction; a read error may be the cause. CDR3 in amino acids: CACSFSGLMAGGSLDEQFF. CDR3 nucleotide sequence: TGTGCCTGCAGTTTTTCCGGTCTAATGGCGGGAGGCAGCCTTGATGAGCAGTTCTTC. The chain combines TRBV7-3 with TRBJ2-1; 8 bases match TRBD2. CDR1 and CDR2 from the germline V gene are SGHTA and FQGTGA. The CDR3 is 19 residues long.

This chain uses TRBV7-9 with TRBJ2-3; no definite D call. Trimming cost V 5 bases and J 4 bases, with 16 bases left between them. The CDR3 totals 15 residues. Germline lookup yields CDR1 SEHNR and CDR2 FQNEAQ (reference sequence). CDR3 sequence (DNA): TGTGCCAGCAGCCGAACGCTAGGTCTGGCAGATACGCAGTATTTT. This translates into CASSRTLGLADTQYF.